The 4 T cell receptor beta chains reported below all come from one sample, sequenced in a study of neurological immune-mediated disorders (dated by TCRdb to between 2018 and 2021). The protocol used for the library was 5' RACE. Sequencing took place on an Illumina HiSeq 2500. TCRdb applied fastp at Q25 and MiXCR to the public reads, then kept only in-frame beta chains. Every distinct CDR3 protein forms one entry, paired with its most common genes and DNA. For this sample there are over 25,000 distinct CDR3 sequences; 9% to 15% appear just once. 7.8% of the sample is taken by the ten largest. Sequencing input: PBMCs. These receptors came from a man in his fifties or sixties in good health.

This clonotype was picked up many times. V usage is TRBV20-1 and J usage is TRBJ2-5; tentatively, D is TRBD2 (5 bases). The V end was cut by 3 bases, the J end by 2 bases, with 19 bases between. The CDR3 consists of 16 residues. CDR1 and CDR2 from the germline V gene are DFQATT and SNEGSKA (reference sequence). The CDR3 is CSARRRTTSWQETQYF. The CDR3 nucleotides are TGCAGTGCTAGGAGGAGGACCACTAGTTGGCAAGAGACCCAGTACTTC.

This clonotype was counted ten times or more. The chain links TRBV5-1 to TRBJ2-1; 10 nucleotides line up with TRBD2. V shed 4 bases and J 4 bases; nucleotides not matched to a gene: 8. CDR1 is SGHRS and CDR2 is YFSETQ in the germline V gene. The CDR3 is 16 residues long. CDR3 nucleotide sequence: TGCGCCAGCAGCCCGGCCGCTAGCGGGGGTTACAATGAGCAGTTCTTC. Its translation is CASSPAASGGYNEQFF.

Within the sample, this clonotype is medium-sized (0.01 to 0.1%). The V call is TRBV27, the J call TRBJ1-6; D gene ambiguous. Looked up from germline, CDR1 is MNHEY and CDR2 is SMNVEV (reference sequence). CDR3 length: 16 residues. Trimming cost V 0 bases and J 8 bases, with 14 bases left between them. This CDR3 is CASSLSPGSSDSPLHF. CDR3 coding DNA: TGTGCCAGCAGTTTATCCCCCGGGTCGTCGGATTCACCCCTCCACTTT.

In its sample, this clonotype was seen many times. The V call is TRBV7-8, the J call TRBJ1-5; D not certain. V was pared by 0 bases and J by 4 bases, with 7 bases between. From germline, CDR1 is SGHVS and CDR2 FQNEAQ. This CDR3 contains 14 residues. CDR3 sequence reads: CASSLAVWNQPQHF. CDR3 nucleotides: TGTGCCAGCAGCTTAGCGGTATGGAATCAGCCCCAGCATTTT.